Each of the 28 T cell receptor beta chains below was sequenced from the same sample in a study of CD8 T cells in Susac syndrome. With random hexamers, reverse transcription was performed on roughly 0.45 to 1 ug of RNA. TCRdb reprocessed the immunoSEQ multiplex PCR reads with MiXCR, giving one entry per CDR3 protein. Altogether about 300,000 distinct CDR3 sequences are present, under 95% being singletons, with the ten largest covering roughly 0.07%. The sample comprised CD4+ T cells from PBMCs. These receptors were collected from a human donor with multiple sclerosis.

This clonotype was seen once. This chain joins TRBV9 and TRBJ2-2; no clear D gene. Germline V gene sequence: CDR1 SGDLS, CDR2 YYNGEE. Trimming stripped 0 bases from V and 0 bases from J, with 6 bases between. CDR3 length equals 15 residues. The DNA for the CDR3 is TGTGCCAGCAGCGTAGAGGATTCGAACACCGGGGAGCTGTTTTTT. Translating gives CASSVEDSNTGELFF.

The CDR3 reads CASSGMGKTEKLFF. CDR3 sequence (DNA): TGCGCCAGCAGCGGGATGGGGAAGACTGAAAAACTGTTTTTT. This sequence joins TRBV4-1 and TRBJ1-4; D gene unclear. CDR3 size: 14 residues. The germline CDR1 and CDR2 sequences are MGHRA and YSYEKL. V was clipped by 5 bases and J by 7 bases, with 14 bases between them.

The V call is TRBV18, the J call TRBJ2-6, with TRBD1 identical over 8 bases. The CDR3 sequence is 16 residues long. Germline CDR1 is KGHSH and CDR2 is LQKENI. Trimming cost V 4 bases and J 2 bases; bases outside gene matches: 4. The CDR3: CASSQTGGTGANVLTF. The CDR3 nucleotides are TGTGCCAGCTCACAAACAGGGGGTACTGGGGCCAACGTCCTGACTTTC.

This chain connects TRBV6-2 or TRBV6-3 to TRBJ1-2, with a tentative D call TRBD1 (5 bases). Between the trimmed V and J ends, which lost 4 bases and 7 bases, there was a span of 16 bases. This CDR3 has 14 residues. CDR1 is MNHEY, CDR2 SVGEGT, per germline. The CDR3, as DNA: TGTGCCAGCAGTTCCATCCGGGACGGTGCTGGCTACACCTTC. Amino acid sequence: CASSSIRDGAGYTF.

This clonotype was detected once. J is TRBJ2-7 and V is TRBV6-2 or TRBV6-3, with TRBD2 matching over 9 bases. After removal of 7 bases from V and 4 bases from J, the junction contained 5 bases not matched to a gene. There are 13 residues in the CDR3. Germline CDR1 and CDR2: MNHEY and SVGEGT. In DNA form, the CDR3 reads TGTGCCAGCACGGTTAGCGGGAGTTACGAGCAGTACTTC. Encoded protein: CASTVSGSYEQYF.

This clonotype was observed a few times. The gene calls are TRBV18 and TRBJ2-2, with 7 bases fitting TRBD1. Germline V gene lookup returns CDR1 KGHSH and CDR2 LQKENI. J was trimmed by 2 bases and V by 4 bases; bases with no gene match: 4. The CDR3 sequence is 15 residues long. This CDR3 is CASSRGTANTGELFF. The CDR3 bases are TGTGCCAGCTCACGTGGGACAGCCAACACCGGGGAGCTGTTTTTT.

The genes are TRBV7-9 and TRBJ2-7; 12 bases map to TRBD1. This CDR3 is 15 amino acids long. Germline V gives CDR1 SEHNR, CDR2 FQNEAQ (reference sequence). With 2 bases clipped from V and 8 bases from J, the junction kept 7 bases outside the gene matches. The CDR3 region is CASSLTGDRGLQQYF. The CDR3, as DNA: TGTGCCAGCAGCTTAACTGGGGACAGGGGGCTCCAGCAGTACTTC.

The CDR3 DNA follows: TGCAGTGCTAGACCGTACCGCGGGGGGGCGTACACGCAGTATTTT. Its translation: CSARPYRGGAYTQYF. The chain carries TRBV20-1 and TRBJ2-3, with 9 bases matching TRBD2. This CDR3 region has 15 residues. J lost 9 bases, V lost 2 bases, and 12 bases had no gene match. Germline CDR1 reads DFQATT; CDR2 reads SNEGSKA (reference sequence).

The chain combines TRBV29-1 with TRBJ2-2; 11 nucleotides match TRBD1. CDR1 and CDR2 (germline): SQVTM, ANQGSEA. J was trimmed by 4 bases and V by 0 bases; bases with no gene match: 4. The CDR3 loop spans 16 amino acids. In nucleotides, the CDR3 is TGCAGCGTTGAAGAGGGACAGGGGGTTGTCACCGGGGAGCTGTTTTTT. Translated, it gives CSVEEGQGVVTGELFF.

J is TRBJ1-6 and V is TRBV11-1, with D tentatively TRBD1 (6 bases). Looked up from germline, CDR1 is SGHAT and CDR2 is FQDESV (reference sequence). Trimming shortened V by 6 bases and J by 7 bases, and 16 bases separated the two germline ends. This CDR3 is 15 amino acids long. CDR3 bases: TGTGCCAGCAGTTACCGGTTAGGGGGGAATTCACCCCTCCACTTT. Encoded protein: CASSYRLGGNSPLHF.

The chain combines TRBV19 with TRBJ1-2; 9 bases match TRBD1. Germline V gene lookup returns CDR1 LNHDA and CDR2 SQIVND (reference sequence). This CDR3 has 16 amino acids. Trimming cost V 6 bases and J 4 bases; bases outside gene matches: 12. CDR3 residues: CASRTGGQGNRYGYTF. The CDR3 region has the DNA TGTGCCAGTAGGACCGGCGGACAGGGGAATCGCTATGGCTACACCTTC.

The chain links TRBV29-1 to TRBJ1-1; a possible D gene is TRBD1 (6 bases). CDR1 is SQVTM and CDR2 is ANQGSEA in the germline V gene. V was shortened by 7 bases and J by 3 bases, with 12 bases between the two germline ends. The CDR3 totals 12 residues. The CDR3 sequence is CSAGQGHTEAFF. As DNA, the CDR3 is TGCAGCGCTGGGCAGGGGCACACTGAAGCTTTCTTT.

The V and J genes are TRBV13 and TRBJ2-1; 9 bases align to TRBD1. The CDR3 length is 18 residues. CDR1 PRHDT and CDR2 FYEKMQ come from the germline V gene (reference sequence). Germline trimming cut 5 bases from V and 8 bases from J; bases unmatched to any gene: 19. The CDR3: CASSPDERDRGSSYEQFF. The CDR3 nucleotides read TGTGCCAGCAGCCCTGACGAGAGAGACAGGGGGTCTTCCTATGAGCAGTTCTTC.

CDR3 sequence: CASSVTGLADNEQFF. The CDR3 DNA sequence: TGTGCCAGCAGCGTTACGGGGCTAGCGGACAATGAGCAGTTCTTC. The genes are TRBV7-3 and TRBJ2-1, with TRBD2 matching 7 bases. Germline V gene data show CDR1 as SGHTA and CDR2 as FQGTGA. V lost 5 bases to trimming and J lost 5 bases; unmatched junction nucleotides: 9. This CDR3 has 15 amino acids.

The chain joins TRBV12-3 or TRBV12-4 to TRBJ2-6; D might be TRBD1 (6 bases). The CDR3 has 16 residues. The V and J ends lost 5 bases and 0 bases respectively, with 11 bases between them. CDR3 bases: TGTGCCAGCAGTCTCGGACAGAACTCTGGGGCCAACGTCCTGACTTTC. As protein: CASSLGQNSGANVLTF.

The chain couples TRBV7-3 to TRBJ2-2; TRBD2 matches 11 bases. The V gene's germline CDR1 is SGHTA and CDR2 FQGTGA. J was trimmed by 4 bases and V by 5 bases; bases with no gene match: 3. The CDR3 is 15 residues long. The CDR3 loop reads CASSVSGGATGELFF. CDR3 nucleotide sequence: TGTGCCAGCAGCGTTAGCGGGGGGGCCACCGGGGAGCTGTTTTTT.

The chain recombines TRBV9 with TRBJ2-3; possible D gene TRBD1, 5 bases. V shed 3 bases and J shed 6 bases, with 20 bases lying between them. This CDR3 is built from 16 residues. Germline V CDR1 and CDR2: SGDLS, YYNGEE. Here the CDR3 reads CASSAVKLQGGDTQYF. CDR3 nucleotide sequence: TGTGCCAGCAGCGCGGTAAAACTCCAGGGTGGTGATACGCAGTATTTT.

The chain combines TRBV5-6 with TRBJ1-6; 12 nucleotides agree with TRBD1. Germline lookup yields CDR1 SGHDT and CDR2 YYEEEE. V was clipped by 4 bases and J by 8 bases; unmatched bases: 1. CDR3 length equals 14 residues. CDR3 sequence: CASSRDRGHSPLHF. The CDR3 DNA sequence: TGTGCCAGCAGCCGGGACAGGGGGCATTCACCCCTCCACTTT.

The V gene is TRBV6-2 or TRBV6-3, the J gene TRBJ1-2; D gene unclear. Germline V gene data show CDR1 as MNHEY and CDR2 as SVGEGT. The CDR3 consists of 14 residues. Trimming removed 5 bases from V and 4 bases from J, with 14 bases in between. The CDR3 region is CASSNQLDGYGYTF. The CDR3, as DNA: TGTGCCAGCAGTAATCAACTGGATGGCTATGGCTACACCTTC.

To note about this clonotype: This is likely a read error, given that the CDR3 carries no conserved phenylalanine or tryptophan at its end. The V and J genes are TRBV20-1 and TRBJ2-1, with 11 bases matching TRBD2. J was trimmed by 0 bases and V by 5 bases; bases with no gene match: 6. The germline V gene has CDR1 DFQATT and CDR2 SNEGSKA (reference sequence). There are 16 residues in the CDR3. As DNA, the CDR3 is TGCAGTGCTTCCATTAGCGGGGGGGCCTCCTACAATGAGCAGTTCCTC. The encoded protein is CSASISGGASYNEQFL.

The V and J genes are TRBV27 and TRBJ1-5, with D unresolved. Germline CDR1 MNHEY, CDR2 SMNVEV (reference sequence). Trimming removed 4 bases at V and 0 bases at J, with 19 bases between. The CDR3 length is 18 residues. As DNA, the CDR3 is TGTGCCAGCAGTTCCGGGAGGACTCCTTCGAATAGCAATCAGCCCCAGCATTTT. This gives the protein CASSSGRTPSNSNQPQHF.

This clonotype was counted between two and nine times. The chain carries TRBV4-3 and TRBJ2-2; D is ambiguous. CDR3 length: 14 amino acids. Germline CDR1 reads LGHNA; CDR2 reads YSLEER. V was clipped by 1 base and J by 4 bases, with 7 bases between them. CDR3: CASSQGPGTGELFF. Here the CDR3 DNA reads TGCGCCAGCAGCCAAGGTCCCGGCACCGGGGAGCTGTTTTTT.

The J gene is TRBJ2-3, the V gene TRBV7-2; 16 bases map to TRBD2. CDR3 length equals 16 residues. J was trimmed by 6 bases and V by 5 bases; bases with no gene match: 5. The germline gives CDR1 SGHTA, CDR2 FQGNSA. CDR3 nucleotide sequence: TGTGCCAGCAGCACCCCGGGACTAGCGGGAGGGGATACGCAGTATTTT. This codes for CASSTPGLAGGDTQYF.

Only one count was recorded for this clonotype. This rearrangement joins TRBV29-1 to TRBJ1-1; D not resolved. The CDR3 totals 11 residues. Germline V gene sequence: CDR1 SQVTM, CDR2 ANQGSEA. The CDR3 reads CSGRGGTEAFF. The CDR3 DNA reads TGCAGTGGCCGGGGTGGCACTGAAGCTTTCTTT.

This chain connects TRBV10-3 to TRBJ2-2; the match to TRBD1 covers 7 bases. Germline V CDR1 and CDR2: ENHRY, SYGVKD. This CDR3 spans 14 amino acids. V shed 6 bases, J shed 3 bases, and the junction held 4 bases outside the gene matches. Here the CDR3 reads CAIRPGQHTGELFF. The CDR3 bases are TGTGCCATCAGGCCGGGACAGCACACCGGGGAGCTGTTTTTT.

The genes are TRBV15 and TRBJ2-1; 8 bases fit TRBD2. From germline, CDR1 is LNHNV and CDR2 YYDKDF (reference sequence). V shed 5 bases and J 8 bases; nucleotides not matched to a gene: 11. The CDR3 length is 15 residues. CDR3 residues: CATSGRGLVGDEQFF. The CDR3 region has the DNA TGTGCCACCAGCGGTCGGGGACTAGTCGGAGATGAGCAGTTCTTC.

The chain joins TRBV10-1 to TRBJ2-2, with D perhaps TRBD2 (5 bases). The CDR3 covers 14 residues. Germline V lookup: CDR1 WNHNN, CDR2 SYGVQD (reference sequence). Trimming took off 4 bases at V and 6 bases at J, with 12 bases between the two ends. The CDR3 is CASSVAGGSGELFF. The CDR3 DNA reads TGCGCCAGCAGTGTTGCCGGAGGTTCCGGGGAGCTGTTTTTT.

The gene calls are TRBV7-6 and TRBJ2-1; D unclear. CDR3 size: 15 residues. Trimming cost V 1 base and J 5 bases, with 12 bases left between them. Per the germline V gene, CDR1 is SGHVS and CDR2 is FNYEAQ. As DNA, the CDR3 is TGTGCCAGCAGCTTAGATCTCCCCAGAAACAATGAGCAGTTCTTC. Translation: CASSLDLPRNNEQFF.